Listed here are 13 T cell receptor beta chains from one sample, sequenced in a study of blood T cell repertoires in COVID-19 (dated by TCRdb to 2020 to 2022). Libraries were made using the immunoSEQ multiplex PCR assay. TCRdb stores this immuneACCESS table with in-frame sequences only. Part of the clones is absent; in the studies checked, under half of the shortfall reflects unresolved V genes, and no reason is known for the rest. The table for this sample lists a few hundred thousand clones; 85% to 90% of them were counted only once. The ten largest clonotypes hold about 2.9% of the sample. Sequencing was performed on peripheral blood. The receptors originated from a man between 60 and 75 years old with acute or convalescent COVID-19.

This rearrangement joins TRBV7-8 to TRBJ2-6; 7 nucleotides line up with TRBD1. Germline V lookup: CDR1 SGHVS, CDR2 FQNEAQ. The CDR3 runs to 18 residues. The junction had 10 bases not matched to a gene; V was cut back by 5 bases and J by 0 bases. CDR3 DNA: TGTGCCAGCAGCCCAGGACAGGCGCTAAGCTCTGGGGCCAACGTCCTGACTTTC. Translation gives CASSPGQALSSGANVLTF.

This rearrangement joins TRBV28 to TRBJ2-5; 10 positions match TRBD1. J gave up 4 bases and V 2 bases, and 7 bases lay outside the gene matches. CDR1 and CDR2 from the germline V gene are MDHEN and SYDVKM. The CDR3 extends over 16 amino acids. The CDR3 sequence: CASSLVDRGFRETQYF. CDR3 nucleotides: TGTGCCAGCAGTTTAGTGGACAGGGGGTTTCGAGAGACCCAGTACTTC.

This chain links TRBV9 with TRBJ2-7; D is unresolved. The CDR3 runs to 13 residues. Germline assignment: CDR1 SGDLS and CDR2 YYNGEE. The germline V and J ends were trimmed by 0 bases and 2 bases, with 6 bases remaining between them. As DNA, the CDR3 is TGTGCCAGCAGCGTAGCCCCAACCTACGAGCAGTACTTC. Translated: CASSVAPTYEQYF. Complete variable domain (other parts from reference TRBV9 and TRBJ2-7): DSGVTQTPKHLITATGQRVTLRCSPRSGDLSVYWYQQSLDQGLQFLIQYYNGEERAKGNILERFSAQQFPDLHSELNLSSLELGDSALYFCASSVAPTYEQYFGPGTRLTVT.

The chain has TRBV5-1 and TRBJ2-5; TRBD1 matches 7 bases. V lost 4 bases, J lost 5 bases, and 8 bases stayed unmatched. Germline CDR1 reads SGHRS; CDR2 reads YFSETQ. The CDR3 has 14 amino acids. In nucleotides, the CDR3 is TGCGCCAGCAGCCCCTGGGGCAGGGGGGAGACCCAGTACTTC. It specifies CASSPWGRGETQYF.

This clone was observed once. The V gene is TRBV18, the J gene TRBJ2-3; 7 nucleotides match TRBD2. CDR1 is KGHSH and CDR2 is LQKENI in the germline V gene. The CDR3 covers 16 residues. V shed 3 bases, J shed 1 base, and the junction held 7 bases outside the gene matches. Here the CDR3 DNA reads TGTGCCAGCTCACCCCTTGGCGGGGGAGGCACAGATACGCAGTATTTT. Translation: CASSPLGGGGTDTQYF.

CDR3 in amino acids: CASSQVRTGNTEAFF. CDR3 nucleotides: TGCGCCAGCAGCCAAGTGAGGACAGGGAACACTGAAGCTTTCTTT. J is TRBJ1-1 and V is TRBV4-1; 7 nucleotides match TRBD1. Per germline, CDR1 MGHRA and CDR2 YSYEKL. Germline trimming cut 1 base from V and 1 base from J; bases unmatched to any gene: 3. CDR3 length: 15 amino acids.

The rearrangement joins TRBV5-1 to TRBJ2-3, with 9 bases lining up with TRBD2. CDR3 size: 18 residues. Trimming took 1 base from V and 2 from J; bases not matched to a gene: 11. Germline V lookup: CDR1 SGHRS, CDR2 YFSETQ. CDR3 coding DNA: TGCGCCAGCAGCTTGCATGTCCAGCGGGGGGCCCCCACAGATACGCAGTATTTT. It encodes CASSLHVQRGAPTDTQYF.

This clone was seen once. V gene TRBV28 combines with J gene TRBJ2-7, with 7 positions matching TRBD1. The trim removed 6 bases at V and 3 bases at J, leaving 5 bases unmatched. From germline, CDR1 is MDHEN and CDR2 SYDVKM. This CDR3 is built from 13 residues. The chain's CDR3 is CASRGQTLYEQYF. CDR3 DNA sequence: TGTGCCAGCAGGGGACAGACCCTCTACGAGCAGTACTTC. The full variable domain, completed using reference TRBV28 and TRBJ2-7, is DVKVTQSSRYLVKRTGEKVFLECVQDMDHENMFWYRQDPGLGLRLIYFSYDVKMKEKGDIPEGYSVSREKKERFSLILESASTNQTSMYLCASRGQTLYEQYFGPGTRLTVT.

The V gene is TRBV5-4, the J gene TRBJ1-6; TRBD1 matches 9 bases. V lost 4 bases to trimming and J lost 6 bases; unmatched junction nucleotides: 11. This CDR3 has 17 amino acids. CDR1 and CDR2 (germline): SGHNT, YYREEE (reference sequence). The CDR3 region is CASSPSDRGNFNSPLHF. The CDR3 DNA is TGTGCCAGCAGCCCATCGGACAGGGGAAATTTTAATTCACCCCTCCACTTT.

The rearrangement joins TRBV7-6 to TRBJ2-5; 14 bases fit TRBD2. Trimming cost V 0 bases and J 5 bases; bases outside gene matches: 5. This CDR3 has 17 amino acids. Germline V gene lookup returns CDR1 SGHVS and CDR2 FNYEAQ. The CDR3 coding sequence is TGTGCCAGCAGCTTAGCGGTGACTAGCGGGGGGGCGGAGACCCAGTACTTC. Protein: CASSLAVTSGGAETQYF. The full variable domain, completed using reference TRBV7-6 and TRBJ2-5, is GAGVSQSPRYKVTKRGQDVALRCDPISGHVSLYWYRQALGQGPEFLTYFNYEAQQDKSGLPNDRFSAERPEGSISTLTIQRTEQRDSAMYRCASSLAVTSGGAETQYFGPGTRLLVL.

The J gene is TRBJ1-1, the V gene TRBV6-5, with D possibly matching TRBD1 (5 bases). Germline values: CDR1 MNHEY, CDR2 SVGAGI. This CDR3 has 15 amino acids. Deletions cut 6 bases from V and 0 bases from J, with 14 bases between. The CDR3 spells CASSPPRGVNTEAFF. In DNA form, the CDR3 reads TGTGCCAGCAGCCCACCTCGGGGGGTGAACACTGAAGCTTTCTTT.

This clone was picked up one time. The chain uses TRBV6-6 and TRBJ2-2; D may be TRBD2 (5 bases). Germline V CDR1 and CDR2: MNHNY, SVGAGI (reference sequence). V lost 4 bases to trimming and J lost 3 bases, with 15 bases between them. The CDR3 extends over 16 amino acids. CDR3 region: CASSFRTFSDTGELFF. Written as DNA, the CDR3 is TGTGCCAGCAGTTTCCGGACTTTTTCCGACACCGGGGAGCTGTTTTTT.

The V call is TRBV19, the J call TRBJ2-7; TRBD2 might be the D (7 bases). The V end lost 4 bases, the J end lost 3 bases, and 16 bases lay between the germline ends. The CDR3 consists of 15 residues. Per the germline V gene, CDR1 is LNHDA and CDR2 is SQIVND (reference sequence). CDR3 loop: CASSNPRGGGYEQYF. CDR3 in DNA: TGTGCCAGTAGTAACCCAAGGGGAGGGGGCTACGAGCAGTACTTC.